The 22 T cell receptor beta chains below were found in one sample sequenced in a study of response to subunit inactivated influenza vaccine. From the RT-PCR reads, TCRdb called clonotypes with MiXCR, one entry per CDR3 protein. The repertoire holds under 950,000 distinct CDR3 sequences, with around 20% as singletons. Material: PBMCs from blood, obtained less than 6 days after vaccination. The receptors derive from a man in his fifties or sixties who received an inactivated influenza vaccine.

The gene calls are TRBV24-1 and TRBJ2-1; D remains ambiguous. The CDR3 has 18 residues. Germline V gene lookup returns CDR1 KGHDR and CDR2 SFDVKD. V gave up 2 bases and J gave up 2 bases, with 18 bases separating them. The CDR3 loop is CATSDSPARRTTYNEQFF. CDR3 coding DNA: TGTGCCACCAGTGATTCTCCTGCTAGGCGGACGACCTACAATGAGCAGTTCTTC.

The chain carries TRBV7-2 and TRBJ1-4; D gene unclear. Trimming shortened V by 1 base and J by 5 bases, and 5 bases separated the two germline ends. The CDR3 is 13 residues long. Germline CDR1 SGHTA, CDR2 FQGNSA. The CDR3 DNA reads as TGTGCCAGCAGCTTAGGGTCGAATGAAAAACTGTTTTTT. Its translation is CASSLGSNEKLFF.

This chain connects TRBV5-1 to TRBJ2-7; 11 bases align to TRBD2. With 6 bases clipped from V and 6 bases from J, the junction kept 8 bases outside the gene matches. The CDR3 consists of 14 residues. Germline V gives CDR1 SGHRS, CDR2 YFSETQ. This CDR3 is CASKGTSGGGEQYF. In nucleotides, the CDR3 is TGCGCCAGCAAGGGGACTAGCGGAGGGGGCGAGCAGTACTTC.

The chain uses TRBV4-3 and TRBJ2-1, with D unresolved. Trimming shortened V by 0 bases and J by 3 bases, and 6 bases separated the two germline ends. This CDR3 spans 14 amino acids. CDR1 is LGHNA, CDR2 YSLEER, per germline. The CDR3 here is CASSQENFYNEQFF. Written as DNA, the CDR3 is TGCGCCAGCAGCCAAGAAAACTTCTACAATGAGCAGTTCTTC.

This chain uses TRBV3-1 with TRBJ2-1; D call uncertain. The V gene lost 1 base and the J gene lost 15 bases, with 13 bases spanning the gap. Per the germline V gene, CDR1 is LGHDT and CDR2 is YNNKEL (reference sequence). This CDR3 comprises 12 residues. CDR3 DNA sequence: TGTGCCAGCAGCCAAGCGAGAGCCCGGGTGTTCTTC. Amino acids: CASSQARARVFF.

In this sample, this clonotype turned up many times. The chain combines TRBV12-3 or TRBV12-4 with TRBJ2-7; D remains unclear. Trimming stripped 2 bases from V and 3 bases from J, with 8 bases between. The CDR3 spans 13 residues. The CDR3 DNA follows: TGTGCCAGCAGTTTAACCAGAAACTACGAGCAGTACTTC. Protein sequence: CASSLTRNYEQYF.

The DNA for the CDR3 is TGCAGTGCCCAGGACAGGGGCCATCAGCCCCAGCATTTT. The encoded protein is CSAQDRGHQPQHF. V is TRBV20-1 and J is TRBJ1-5; 9 nucleotides agree with TRBD1. The CDR3 extends over 13 amino acids. The germline CDR1 and CDR2 sequences are DFQATT and SNEGSKA (reference sequence). V lost 6 bases, J lost 5 bases, and 5 bases stayed unmatched.

V gene TRBV29-1 combines with J gene TRBJ1-4; no definite D call. There are 13 residues in the CDR3. The V gene's germline CDR1 is SQVTM and CDR2 ANQGSEA. Trimming stripped 5 bases from V and 0 bases from J, with 7 bases between. CDR3 amino acids: CSVLAPTNEKLFF. For the CDR3, the DNA is TGCAGCGTTTTGGCTCCAACTAATGAAAAACTGTTTTTT.

V usage is TRBV20-1 and J usage is TRBJ2-7; D assignment may be TRBD1 or TRBD2 (6 bases each). The CDR3 is 15 residues long. The ends were cut back, 0 bases at V and 5 bases at J, with 17 bases in the middle. Germline CDR1 is DFQATT and CDR2 is SNEGSKA (reference sequence). The CDR3 coding sequence is TGCAGTGCTAGAGATCCCGGGGGCGCGTCACACGAGCAGTACTTC. Translating gives CSARDPGGASHEQYF.

The genes are TRBV15 and TRBJ1-6, with D maybe TRBD1 (6 bases). V was trimmed by 5 bases and J by 3 bases, leaving 8 bases between them. CDR1 and CDR2 (germline): LNHNV, YYDKDF (reference sequence). The CDR3 is 14 residues long. CDR3 coding DNA: TGTGCCACCAGCGTGGACAGCTATAATTCACCCCTCCACTTT. Its protein product is CATSVDSYNSPLHF.

The gene calls are TRBV7-9 and TRBJ2-1; weak D call: TRBD2 (6 bases). The CDR3 loop spans 13 amino acids. V lost 4 bases and J lost 6, with 10 bases in between. The germline CDR1 and CDR2 sequences are SEHNR and FQNEAQ (reference sequence). The CDR3 region is CASSWDSLNEQFF. The CDR3 region has the DNA TGTGCCAGCAGCTGGGACTCCCTCAATGAGCAGTTCTTC.

The rearrangement uses TRBV7-2 and TRBJ1-1; TRBD1 matches at 8 bases. This CDR3 has 13 amino acids. CDR1 and CDR2 from the germline V gene are SGHTA and FQGNSA. The V segment lost 7 bases and the J segment 5 bases; nucleotides outside the gene matches: 6. This CDR3 is CASTGTGRTEAFF. DNA of the CDR3: TGTGCCAGCACCGGGACAGGAAGAACTGAAGCTTTCTTT.

The chain links TRBV12-3 or TRBV12-4 to TRBJ2-1; D might be TRBD1 or TRBD2, each matching 7 bases. V dropped 8 bases and J dropped 6 bases, with 17 bases sitting between them. There are 14 residues in the CDR3. The CDR3 loop reads CASEQGGISNEQFF. The CDR3 region has the DNA TGTGCCAGCGAGCAGGGGGGGATAAGCAATGAGCAGTTCTTC.

This chain connects TRBV28 to TRBJ2-6; the D gene is possibly TRBD1 (5 bases). CDR1 and CDR2 from the germline V gene are MDHEN and SYDVKM. Trimming removed 2 bases at V and 0 bases at J, with 8 bases between. The CDR3 runs 16 residues. CDR3 sequence reads: CASSLRQISGANVLTF. CDR3 sequence (DNA): TGTGCCAGCAGTTTACGACAGATCTCTGGGGCCAACGTCCTGACTTTC.

This clonotype has just a few counts. The chain employs TRBV12-3 or TRBV12-4 and TRBJ2-1, with D possibly TRBD2 on 6 matching bases. This CDR3 spans 15 amino acids. V lost 6 bases to trimming and J lost 9 bases, with 21 bases between them. CDR3 bases: TGTGCCAGCAGCCGGGACTTGGCGGAGTTGGGTGAGCAGTTCTTC. It is translated as CASSRDLAELGEQFF.

The chain combines TRBV20-1 with TRBJ2-3, with D perhaps matching TRBD1 or TRBD2 (5 bases each). The CDR3 sequence is 12 residues long. V was clipped by 3 bases and J by 4 bases, with 8 bases between them. CDR1 and CDR2 (germline): DFQATT, SNEGSKA (reference sequence). CDR3: CSASPGPDTQYF. The CDR3 DNA sequence: TGCAGTGCTAGCCCGGGGCCAGATACGCAGTATTTT.

This clonotype was detected a few times. The V gene is TRBV6-6, the J gene TRBJ1-3; D ambiguous. Looked up from germline, CDR1 is MNHNY and CDR2 is SVGAGI (reference sequence). CDR3 length: 11 amino acids. Trimming stripped 8 bases from V and 4 bases from J, with 6 bases between. CDR3 in amino acids: CASWQGNTIYF. The CDR3 nucleotides are TGTGCCAGCTGGCAGGGAAACACCATATATTTT.

This clonotype appeared a few times. The genes are TRBV9 and TRBJ2-1; 7 positions match TRBD2. The length of the CDR3 is 17 residues. The trim removed 0 bases at V and 0 bases at J, leaving 6 bases unmatched. Germline CDR1 is SGDLS and CDR2 is YYNGEE. CDR3 sequence reads: CASSVGLAVSSYNEQFF. CDR3 DNA sequence: TGTGCCAGCAGCGTAGGGCTAGCGGTCAGCTCCTACAATGAGCAGTTCTTC.

This clonotype has at least ten counts. This chain uses TRBV29-1 with TRBJ2-7; D is unresolved. The CDR3 is made up of 15 amino acids. Germline lookup yields CDR1 SQVTM and CDR2 ANQGSEA. The V gene lost 0 bases and the J gene lost 0 bases, with 12 bases spanning the gap. CDR3 coding DNA: TGCAGCGTTGAAGATCCCTACTTAAGCTCCTACGAGCAGTACTTC. This codes for CSVEDPYLSSYEQYF.

The chain is built from TRBV10-3 and TRBJ1-1; TRBD1 matches 7 bases. Germline CDR1 and CDR2: ENHRY and SYGVKD. This CDR3 spans 15 amino acids. J was trimmed by 3 bases and V by 7 bases; bases with no gene match: 11. CDR3 residues: CAIIKGLDRDTEAFF. DNA for the CDR3: TGTGCCATCATTAAGGGCCTAGACAGGGACACTGAAGCTTTCTTT.

This clonotype was counted a few times. The J gene is TRBJ2-1, the V gene TRBV6-5; D is ambiguous. In germline, CDR1 is MNHEY, CDR2 SVGAGI. This CDR3 comprises 14 residues. Trimming took 5 bases from V and 8 from J, leaving 16 bases between them. CDR3 nucleotides: TGTGCCAGCAGTCACAGATTTAATGGCGATGAGCAGTTCTTC. It encodes CASSHRFNGDEQFF.

The genes are TRBV5-1 and TRBJ1-4, with D unresolved. The V gene lost 3 bases and the J gene lost 7 bases, with 13 bases spanning the gap. This CDR3 has 14 amino acids. Germline V gene sequence: CDR1 SGHRS, CDR2 YFSETQ. The CDR3 DNA reads as TGCGCCAGCAGCTCCTTTGTCGACGGTGAAAAACTGTTTTTT. As protein: CASSSFVDGEKLFF.